This T cell receptor (beta chain) appears in the sequencing data of a study of cytomegalovirus exposure and HLA in healthy donors. The PCR had 60 Vbeta and 13 Jbeta primers. Profiling relied on immunoSEQ multiplex PCR, and the TCRdb table lists in-frame clones only, not all of them. In total, the table holds 65,000 to 80,000 clones. Germline assignment: CDR1 SEHNR and CDR2 FQNEAQ (reference sequence). The CDR3 contains 17 residues. The V gene lost 4 bases and the J gene lost 0 bases, with 16 bases spanning the gap. Sequencing was carried out using PBMCs. This sequence joins TRBV7-9 and TRBJ1-3, with TRBD1 as a possible D gene (5 bases). This clonotype originated in a young man in good health and CMV-seronegative. The CDR3 DNA sequence: TGTGCCAGCAGCTGGCGGGACCCCAATAGCTCTGGAAACACCATATATTTT. Residues: CASSWRDPNSSGNTIYF.